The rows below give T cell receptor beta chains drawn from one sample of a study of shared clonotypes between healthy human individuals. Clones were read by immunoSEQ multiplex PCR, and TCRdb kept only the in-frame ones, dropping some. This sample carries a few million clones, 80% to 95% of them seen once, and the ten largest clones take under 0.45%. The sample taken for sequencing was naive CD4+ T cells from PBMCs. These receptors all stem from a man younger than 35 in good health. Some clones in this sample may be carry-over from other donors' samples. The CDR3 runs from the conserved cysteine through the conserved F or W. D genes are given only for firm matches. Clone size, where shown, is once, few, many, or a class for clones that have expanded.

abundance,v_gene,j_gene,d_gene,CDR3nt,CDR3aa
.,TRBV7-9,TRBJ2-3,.,TGTGCCAGCAGCCACCGGACAGCCACAGATACGCAGTATTTT,CASSHRTATDTQYF
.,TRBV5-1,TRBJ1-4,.,TGCGCCAGCAGCTCGGCCCCGGGACGGATTAATGAAAAACTGTTTTTT,CASSSAPGRINEKLFF
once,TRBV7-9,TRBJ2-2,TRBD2,TGTGCCAGCAGCTTAGAAGCGGGAGGGGTCGCCGGGGAGCTGTTTTTT,CASSLEAGGVAGELFF
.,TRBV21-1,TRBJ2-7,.,TGTGCCAACGACCGCCGTCTCTCCTACGAGCAGTACTTC,CANDRRLSYEQYF
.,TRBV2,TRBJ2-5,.,TGTGCCAGCAGTGAAGCGGGGGTAGAGGAGACCCAGTACTTC,CASSEAGVEETQYF
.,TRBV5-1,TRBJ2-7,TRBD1,TGCGCCAGCAGCGCCTCCGGGACAGATCCCTCCTACGAGCAGTACTTC,CASSASGTDPSYEQYF
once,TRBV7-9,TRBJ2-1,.,TGTGCCAGCAGCTTAGAACAGGGTTACGAGCAGTTCTTC,CASSLEQGYEQFF
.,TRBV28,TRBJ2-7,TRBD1,TGTGCCAGCAGTTCTTCTAGGACAGGGGCCTACGAGCAGTACTTC,CASSSSRTGAYEQYF
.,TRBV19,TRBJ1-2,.,TGTGCCAGTAGTTCCCGGCGTCGTGGCTACACCTTC,CASSSRRRGYTF
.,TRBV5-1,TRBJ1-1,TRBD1,TGCGCCAGCAGCTCCGGGACAGGGAGCACTGAAGCTTTCTTT,CASSSGTGSTEAFF
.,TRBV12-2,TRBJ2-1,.,TGTGCAAGTCGCTTAGCGGGCCCGACTAGCGTCTCCTACAATGAGCAGTTCTTC,CASRLAGPTSVSYNEQFF
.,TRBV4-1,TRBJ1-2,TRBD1,TGCGCCAGCAGCCATGTCACAGGGGGCTCTGGCTACACCTTC,CASSHVTGGSGYTF
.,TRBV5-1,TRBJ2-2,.,TGCGCCAGCAGCTTGACTAGCCCTAGCACCGGGGAGCTGTTTTTT,CASSLTSPSTGELFF
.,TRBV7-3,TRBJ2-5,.,TGTGCCAGCAGCTCAATGGGGGAGACCCAGTACTTC,CASSSMGETQYF
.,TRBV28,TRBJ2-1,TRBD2,TGTGCCAGCAGTTCGGGACTAGCGGGTTCCGATGAGCAGTTCTTC,CASSSGLAGSDEQFF
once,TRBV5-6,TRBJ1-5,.,TGTGCCAGCAGCTTGGGGGGAGTGGGCGCTTATCAGCCCCAGCATTTT,CASSLGGVGAYQPQHF
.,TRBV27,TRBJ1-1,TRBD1,TGTGCCAGCAGGGCCAGGGGGCGAATGACTGAAGCTTTCTTT,CASRARGRMTEAFF
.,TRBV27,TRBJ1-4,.,TGTGCCAGCAGTTTATCGCGCTGGGAAAAACTGTTTTTT,CASSLSRWEKLFF
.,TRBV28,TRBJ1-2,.,TGTGCCAGCAGTTTGAGGCAGGTGATCTATGGCTACACCTTC,CASSLRQVIYGYTF
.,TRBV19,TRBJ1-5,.,TGTGCCAGTAGTATGGTAGGTGGGGGTCAGCCCCAGCATTTT,CASSMVGGGQPQHF
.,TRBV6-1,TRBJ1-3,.,TGTGCCAGCAGTGAAAAGGACCCTGGCTCTGGAAACACCATATATTTT,CASSEKDPGSGNTIYF
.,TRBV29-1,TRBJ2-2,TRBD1,TGCAGCGTTGATCTTAGACAGGGAATCGGGGAGCTGTTTTTT,CSVDLRQGIGELFF
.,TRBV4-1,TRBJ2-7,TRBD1,TGCGCCAGCAGTCTTGCCGGGACAGCCACTTACGAGCAGTACTTC,CASSLAGTATYEQYF
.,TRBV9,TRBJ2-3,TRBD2,TGTGCCAGCAGCGGTGGGCTAGCGGGAGGCACAGATACGCAGTATTTT,CASSGGLAGGTDTQYF
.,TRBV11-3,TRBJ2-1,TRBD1,TGTGCCAGCAGCTTAGGGACAGGGGCGCGAGAAGATGAGCAGTTCTTC,CASSLGTGAREDEQFF
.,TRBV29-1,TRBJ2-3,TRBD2,TGCAGCGTTGTACTAGCGCCCACAGATACGCAGTATTTT,CSVVLAPTDTQYF
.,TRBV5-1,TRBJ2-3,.,TGCGCCAGCAGCTTGGGATTCCCCTCGGGCACAGATACGCAGTATTTT,CASSLGFPSGTDTQYF